These T cell receptor beta chains were read from a single sample in a study of cytomegalovirus exposure and HLA in healthy donors. The table came from immunoSEQ multiplex PCR; TCRdb's copy has only in-frame clones and leaves some out. This sample yields approximately 250,000 clones, of which about 85% are seen a single time; around 0.22% belongs to the top ten. The sample consisted of PBMCs. The source is a girl aged 2 to 9 in good health and CMV-seronegative. Both conserved end residues are part of each CDR3. The D gene is left open where the match is weak. A clone size is listed for some rows: how often the clone was seen (once, few, many), or a class if it is expanded.

TRBD2	TRBJ2-7	.	TRBV6-5	CASSYSGTSSGLPYF	TGTGCCAGCAGTTACTCCGGGACTAGCTCAGGGCTCCCGTACTTC
TRBD1	TRBJ1-5	.	TRBV7-9	CASSLGRQGEGQPQHF	TGTGCCAGCAGCCTCGGTCGACAGGGGGAGGGTCAGCCCCAGCACTTT
TRBD2	TRBJ2-1	once	TRBV7-9	CASSIGTSGNNEQFF	TGTGCCAGCAGCATTGGGACTAGCGGGAACAATGAGCAGTTCTTC
TRBD2	TRBJ2-1	.	TRBV2	CASSRTGTSGGVSYNEQFF	TGTGCCAGCAGTCGGACCGGGACTAGCGGGGGGGTCTCCTACAATGAGCAGTTCTTC
.	TRBJ2-5	.	TRBV18	CASSPSQRETQYF	TGTGCCAGCTCACCATCCCAGCGAGAGACCCAGTACTTC
.	TRBJ1-6	.	TRBV4-2	CASSPTGYNSPLHF	TGTGCCAGCAGCCCAACAGGTTATAATTCACCCCTCCACTTT
.	TRBJ1-3	once	TRBV6-1	CASLYRESGNTIYF	TGTGCCAGCCTTTACAGGGAGTCGGGAAACACCATATATTTT
.	TRBJ2-3	.	TRBV5-6	CASSFLATDTQYF	TGTGCCAGCAGCTTTCTCGCGACAGATACGCAGTATTTT
TRBD2	TRBJ2-7	.	TRBV5-4	CASSISGGAYEQYF	TGTGCCAGCAGCATTAGCGGGGGGGCCTACGAGCAGTACTTC
TRBD2	TRBJ2-1	.	TRBV9	CASSVTLGLADYNEQFF	TGTGCCAGCAGCGTAACCTTAGGGCTAGCGGACTACAATGAGCAGTTCTTC
TRBD1	TRBJ1-1	few	TRBV19	CASSRPPQGANTEAFF	TGTGCCAGTAGTCGACCTCCCCAGGGGGCGAACACTGAAGCTTTCTTT
TRBD1	TRBJ2-6	few	TRBV28	CASSLPPGQGLSGANVLTF	TGTGCCAGCAGTTTACCTCCGGGACAGGGGCTCTCTGGGGCCAACGTCCTGACTTTC
TRBD1	TRBJ1-5	few	TRBV4-2	CASSQVGGQDQPQHF	TGTGCCAGCAGCCAAGTAGGGGGACAGGATCAGCCCCAGCATTTT
.	TRBJ1-1	.	TRBV19	CASSRELTEAFF	TGTGCCAGTAGTAGGGAGCTGACTGAAGCTTTCTTT
TRBD1	TRBJ2-7	.	TRBV14	CASSQSESGWDRETYEQYF	TGTGCCAGCAGCCAATCTGAAAGTGGCTGGGACAGGGAAACCTACGAGCAGTACTTC
TRBD1	TRBJ2-7	.	TRBV20-1	CSAIYRGEQYF	TGCAGTGCTATCTACAGGGGCGAGCAGTACTTC
TRBD2	TRBJ2-4	.	TRBV19	CASSIEAGGRNIQYF	TGTGCCAGTAGTATAGAGGCGGGAGGGAGAAACATTCAGTACTTC
.	TRBJ1-1	.	TRBV11-2	CASSLVGGYTEAFF	TGTGCCAGCAGCTTAGTTGGCGGTTACACTGAAGCTTTCTTT
TRBD1	TRBJ1-2	.	TRBV19	CASRPSGTAYGYTF	TGTGCCAGCAGGCCCTCCGGGACAGCTTATGGCTACACCTTC
.	TRBJ1-2	few	TRBV4-1	CASSQDLGGRGYTF	TGCGCCAGCAGCCAAGATCTGGGGGGGCGCGGCTACACCTTC
.	TRBJ1-1	.	TRBV5-6	CASSLAGRENTEAFF	TGTGCCAGCAGCTTGGCTGGCAGGGAGAACACTGAAGCTTTCTTT
.	TRBJ2-7	.	TRBV27	CASSFIYGGSYEQYF	TGTGCCAGCAGCTTCATTTACGGGGGTAGCTACGAGCAGTACTTC
TRBD1	TRBJ2-2	.	TRBV19	CASSISGTGAGELFF	TGTGCCAGTAGTATTTCTGGGACAGGGGCCGGGGAGCTGTTTTTT
.	TRBJ2-5	.	TRBV5-1	CASSLTDGQETRYF	TGCGCCAGCAGCTTAACAGATGGACAAGAGACCCGGTACTTC
TRBD1	TRBJ1-1	.	TRBV29-1	CSVGRGRGTEAFF	TGCAGCGTTGGCAGGGGGCGCGGTACTGAAGCTTTCTTT
TRBD1	TRBJ2-1	.	TRBV19	CASSRDRGPYNEQFF	TGTGCCAGTAGTAGAGACAGGGGCCCCTACAATGAGCAGTTCTTC
.	TRBJ2-7	.	TRBV30	CAWSDLEGGRNYEQYF	TGTGCCTGGAGTGACCTTGAGGGGGGGCGAAACTACGAGCAGTACTTC
TRBD1	TRBJ2-7	.	TRBV5-1	CASSEQGFAYEQYF	TGCGCCAGCAGCGAACAGGGGTTCGCCTACGAGCAGTACTTC
.	TRBJ1-2	.	TRBV7-8	CASSSSLEFYGYTF	TGTGCCAGCAGCTCCTCCCTAGAGTTCTATGGCTACACCTTC
.	TRBJ2-7	.	TRBV19	CASSTHRESTSEQYF	TGTGCCAGTAGTACCCACAGGGAGTCTACGTCCGAGCAGTACTTC
.	TRBJ2-3	.	TRBV15	CATSREAGRGDTQYF	TGTGCCACCAGCAGAGAGGCGGGACGGGGAGATACGCAGTATTTT
.	TRBJ2-3	.	TRBV9	CASSVGRSTDTQYF	TGTGCCAGCAGCGTAGGCAGGAGCACAGATACGCAGTATTTT
TRBD2	TRBJ2-4	.	TRBV23-1	CASSHPPTSGRVKNIQYF	TGCGCCAGCAGTCACCCTCCGACTAGCGGGAGGGTCAAAAACATTCAGTACTTC
.	TRBJ1-1	.	TRBV7-9	CASSLRQANTEAFF	TGTGCCAGCAGCTTAAGACAGGCGAACACTGAAGCTTTCTTT